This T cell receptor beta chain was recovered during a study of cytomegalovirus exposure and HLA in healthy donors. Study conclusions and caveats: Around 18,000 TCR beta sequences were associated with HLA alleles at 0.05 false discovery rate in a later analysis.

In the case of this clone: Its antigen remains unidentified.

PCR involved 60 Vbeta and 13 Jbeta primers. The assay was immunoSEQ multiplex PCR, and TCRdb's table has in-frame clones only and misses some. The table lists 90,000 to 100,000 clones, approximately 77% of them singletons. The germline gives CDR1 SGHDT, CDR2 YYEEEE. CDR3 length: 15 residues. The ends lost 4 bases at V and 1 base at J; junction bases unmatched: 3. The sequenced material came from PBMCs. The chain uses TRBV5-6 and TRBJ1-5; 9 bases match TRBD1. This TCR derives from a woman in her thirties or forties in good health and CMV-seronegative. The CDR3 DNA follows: TGTGCCAGCAGCCCGGACAGGGGAAGCAATCAGCCCCAGCATTTT. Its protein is CASSPDRGSNQPQHF.